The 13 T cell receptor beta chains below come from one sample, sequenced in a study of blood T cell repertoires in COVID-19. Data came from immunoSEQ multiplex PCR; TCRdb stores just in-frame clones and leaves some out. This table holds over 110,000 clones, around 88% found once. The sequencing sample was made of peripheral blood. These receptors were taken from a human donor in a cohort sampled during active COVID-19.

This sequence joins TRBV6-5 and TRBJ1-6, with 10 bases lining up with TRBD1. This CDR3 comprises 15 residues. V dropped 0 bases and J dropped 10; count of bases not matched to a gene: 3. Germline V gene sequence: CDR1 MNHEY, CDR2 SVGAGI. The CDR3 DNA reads TGTGCCAGCAGTTACTCGGGGGACAGGGGCTCACCCCTCCACTTT. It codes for CASSYSGDRGSPLHF.

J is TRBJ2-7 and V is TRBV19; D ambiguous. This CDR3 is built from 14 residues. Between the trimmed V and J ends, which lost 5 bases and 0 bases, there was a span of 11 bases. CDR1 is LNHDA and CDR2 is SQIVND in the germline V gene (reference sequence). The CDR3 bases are TGTGCCAGTAGTTCGACTCAGAGCTCCTACGAGCAGTACTTC. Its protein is CASSSTQSSYEQYF. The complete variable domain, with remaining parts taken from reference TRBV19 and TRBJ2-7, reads DGGITQSPKYLFRKEGQNVTLSCEQNLNHDAMYWYRQDPGQGLRLIYYSQIVNDFQKGDIAEGYSVSREKKESFPLTVTSAQKNPTAFYLCASSSTQSSYEQYFGPGTRLTVT.

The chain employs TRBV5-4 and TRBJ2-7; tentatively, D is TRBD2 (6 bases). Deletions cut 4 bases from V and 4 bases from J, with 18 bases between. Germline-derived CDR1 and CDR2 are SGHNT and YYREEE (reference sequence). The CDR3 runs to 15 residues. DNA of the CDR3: TGTGCCAGCAGCCCCGGGGGAAGGGGAGGTTACGAGCAGTACTTC. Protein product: CASSPGGRGGYEQYF.

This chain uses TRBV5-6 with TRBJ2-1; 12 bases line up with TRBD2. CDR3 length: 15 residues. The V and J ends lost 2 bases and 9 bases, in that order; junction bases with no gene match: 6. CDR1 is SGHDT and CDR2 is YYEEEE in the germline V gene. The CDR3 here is CASSLGLAGSGEQFF. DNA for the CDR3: TGTGCCAGCAGCTTAGGACTAGCGGGGTCTGGTGAGCAGTTCTTC.

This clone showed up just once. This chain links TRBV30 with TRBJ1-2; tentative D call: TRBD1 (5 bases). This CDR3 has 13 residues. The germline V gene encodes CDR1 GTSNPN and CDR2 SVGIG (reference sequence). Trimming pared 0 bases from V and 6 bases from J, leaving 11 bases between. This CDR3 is CAWSVPQGDGYTF. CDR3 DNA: TGTGCCTGGAGTGTACCCCAGGGCGATGGCTACACCTTC.

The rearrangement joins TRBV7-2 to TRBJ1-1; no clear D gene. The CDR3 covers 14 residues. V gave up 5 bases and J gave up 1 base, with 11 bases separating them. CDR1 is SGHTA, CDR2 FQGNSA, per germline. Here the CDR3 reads CASSPFMRNTEAFF. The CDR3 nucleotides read TGTGCCAGCAGCCCCTTCATGCGGAACACTGAAGCTTTCTTT.

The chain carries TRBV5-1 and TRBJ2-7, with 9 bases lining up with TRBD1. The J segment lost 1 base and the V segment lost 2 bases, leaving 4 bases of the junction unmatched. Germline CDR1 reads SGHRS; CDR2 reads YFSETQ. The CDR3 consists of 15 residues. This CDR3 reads CASSLTGGASYEQYF. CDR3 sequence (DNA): TGCGCCAGCAGCTTAACAGGGGGCGCGTCCTACGAGCAGTACTTC.

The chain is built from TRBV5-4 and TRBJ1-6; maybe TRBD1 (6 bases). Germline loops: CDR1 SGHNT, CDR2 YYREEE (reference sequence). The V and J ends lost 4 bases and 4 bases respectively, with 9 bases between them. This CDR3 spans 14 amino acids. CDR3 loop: CASSVTGYNSPLHF. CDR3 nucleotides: TGTGCCAGCAGCGTTACAGGGTATAATTCACCCCTCCACTTT.

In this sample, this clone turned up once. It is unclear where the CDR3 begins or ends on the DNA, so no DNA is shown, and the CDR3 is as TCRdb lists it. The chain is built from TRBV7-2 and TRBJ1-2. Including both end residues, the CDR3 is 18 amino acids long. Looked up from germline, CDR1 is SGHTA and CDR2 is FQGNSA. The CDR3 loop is CASSLKLPSSSGNYGYTF.

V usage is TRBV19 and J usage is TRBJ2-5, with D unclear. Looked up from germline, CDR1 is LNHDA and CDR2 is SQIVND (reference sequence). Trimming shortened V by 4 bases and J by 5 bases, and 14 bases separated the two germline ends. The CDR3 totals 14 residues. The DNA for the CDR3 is TGTGCCAGTAGTAGCAGGTCGTTACAGGAGACCCAGTACTTC. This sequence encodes CASSSRSLQETQYF.

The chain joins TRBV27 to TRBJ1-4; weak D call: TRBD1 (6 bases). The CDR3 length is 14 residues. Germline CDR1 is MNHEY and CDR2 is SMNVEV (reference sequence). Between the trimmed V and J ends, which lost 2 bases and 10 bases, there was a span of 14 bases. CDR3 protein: CASSLTDRTGKLFF. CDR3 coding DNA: TGTGCCAGCAGTTTAACGGACAGAACGGGAAAACTGTTTTTT.

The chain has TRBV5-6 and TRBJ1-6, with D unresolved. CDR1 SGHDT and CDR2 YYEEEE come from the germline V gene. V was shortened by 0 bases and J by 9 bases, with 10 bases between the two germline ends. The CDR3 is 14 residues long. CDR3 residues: CASSLAGISSPLHF. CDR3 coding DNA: TGTGCCAGCAGCTTGGCCGGGATTAGTTCACCCCTCCACTTT.

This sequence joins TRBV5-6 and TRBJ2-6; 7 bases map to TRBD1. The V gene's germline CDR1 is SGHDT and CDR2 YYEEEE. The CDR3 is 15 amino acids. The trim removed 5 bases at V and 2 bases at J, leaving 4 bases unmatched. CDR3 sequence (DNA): TGTGCCAGCAGTAAGCAGGGGGCTGGGGCCAACGTCCTGACTTTC. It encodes CASSKQGAGANVLTF. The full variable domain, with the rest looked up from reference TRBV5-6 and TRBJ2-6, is DAGVTQSPTHLIKTRGQQVTLRCSPKSGHDTVSWYQQALGQGPQFIFQYYEEEERQRGNFPDRFSGHQFPNYSSELNVNALLLGDSALYLCASSKQGAGANVLTFGAGSRLTVL.